Given below is one T cell receptor beta chain in context. Residents of 24 US areas, aged roughly 18 to 95 years, made up the participants. Participants' reported clinical history set cohort assignment. The data stem from a study of blood T cell repertoires in COVID-19. The protocol was immunoSEQ multiplex PCR, while the TCRdb copy is restricted to in-frame clones and leaves out a portion. The sample lists a few hundred thousand clones; around 89% were seen once. Sequenced material: PBMCs or T cells enriched from blood (not recorded which). The sequence was collected from a man aged 18 to 30 who had recovered from COVID-19.

The CDR3 DNA reads TGTGCCAGCAGCCACGACAGGGAAGGGTATGGCTACACCTTC. Residues: CASSHDREGYGYTF. This chain joins TRBV3-1 (or the pseudogene TRBV3-2) and TRBJ1-2; the match to TRBD1 covers 7 bases. V lost 3 bases and J lost 5; bases outside the gene matches: 6. Germline V gives CDR1 LGHDT, CDR2 YNNKEL (reference sequence). The CDR3 consists of 14 residues.